The 3 T cell receptor beta chains below come from one sample, sequenced in a study of control samples from healthy donors and cancer patients. Clones were read by immunoSEQ multiplex PCR, and TCRdb kept only the in-frame ones, dropping some. The repertoire consists of roughly 400,000 clones, with 80% to 95% occurring once and the leading ten covering around 6.8%. The material sequenced was PBMCs. Receptor source: a man between 35 and 55 years old with head and neck cancer.

CDR3 residues: CASSVTQGGGPYGYTF. The CDR3 nucleotides read TGTGCCAGCAGTGTAACCCAAGGAGGCGGTCCATATGGCTACACCTTC. The J gene is TRBJ1-2, the V gene TRBV6-4; D not resolved. Germline CDR1 MRHNA, CDR2 SNTAGT. This CDR3 is built from 16 residues. Trimming removed 4 bases at V and 5 bases at J, with 20 bases between.

V usage is TRBV4-1 and J usage is TRBJ2-7, with TRBD2 matching 7 bases. Per the germline V gene, CDR1 is MGHRA and CDR2 is YSYEKL. The CDR3 totals 18 residues. V trimming: 2 bases; J trimming: 0 bases; junction bases outside the gene matches: 13. The CDR3 nucleotides are TGCGCCAGCAGCCAAAAAGGTGGGAGCGGGGAAAGCTCCTACGAGCAGTACTTC. Its protein product is CASSQKGGSGESSYEQYF.

V and J are TRBV3-1 (or the pseudogene TRBV3-2) and TRBJ1-1; TRBD1 aligns across 7 bases. Germline V CDR1 and CDR2: LGHDT, YNNKEL (reference sequence). The ends lost 4 bases at V and 1 base at J; junction bases unmatched: 3. The CDR3 length is 14 residues. Here the CDR3 DNA reads TGTGCCAGCAGCCCACGGACAGGGAACACTGAAGCTTTCTTT. It encodes CASSPRTGNTEAFF.